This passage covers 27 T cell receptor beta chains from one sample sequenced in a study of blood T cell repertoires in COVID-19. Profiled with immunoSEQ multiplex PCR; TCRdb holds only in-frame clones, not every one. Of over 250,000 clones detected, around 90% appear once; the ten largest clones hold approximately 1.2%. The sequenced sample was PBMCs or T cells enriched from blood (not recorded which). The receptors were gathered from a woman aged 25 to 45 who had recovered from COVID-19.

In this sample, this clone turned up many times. The CDR3 is CASSLVTGDSPLHF. The CDR3 nucleotides read TGTGCCAGCAGCTTAGTCACAGGGGATTCACCCCTCCACTTT. This sequence joins TRBV7-9 and TRBJ1-6; 7 nucleotides match TRBD1. Unmatched junction bases numbered 2, after V lost 1 base and J lost 8 bases. This CDR3 region has 14 residues. Germline values: CDR1 SEHNR, CDR2 FQNEAQ (reference sequence).

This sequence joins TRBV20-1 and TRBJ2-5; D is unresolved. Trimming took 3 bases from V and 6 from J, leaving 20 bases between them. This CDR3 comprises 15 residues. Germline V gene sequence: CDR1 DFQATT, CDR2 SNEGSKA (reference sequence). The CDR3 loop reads CSASLGSSPNQTQYF. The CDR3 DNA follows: TGCAGTGCTAGTCTTGGTAGCTCCCCGAACCAGACCCAGTACTTC.

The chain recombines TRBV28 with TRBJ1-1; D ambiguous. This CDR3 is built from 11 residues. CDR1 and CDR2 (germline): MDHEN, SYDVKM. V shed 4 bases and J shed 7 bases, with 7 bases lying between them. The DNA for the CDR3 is TGTGCCAGCAGTTACAAATATGAAGCTTTCTTT. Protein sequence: CASSYKYEAFF.

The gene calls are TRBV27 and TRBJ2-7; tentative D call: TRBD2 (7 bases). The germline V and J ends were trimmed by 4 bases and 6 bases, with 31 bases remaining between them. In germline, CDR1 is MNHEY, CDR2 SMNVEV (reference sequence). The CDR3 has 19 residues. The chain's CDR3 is CASSYLKRGGLLHSREQYF. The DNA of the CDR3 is TGTGCCAGCAGTTACTTAAAAAGGGGGGGACTACTCCATTCCCGCGAGCAGTACTTC.

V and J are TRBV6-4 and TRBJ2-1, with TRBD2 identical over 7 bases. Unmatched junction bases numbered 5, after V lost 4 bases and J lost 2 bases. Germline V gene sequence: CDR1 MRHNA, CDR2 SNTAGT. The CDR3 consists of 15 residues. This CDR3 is CASSVLADPYNEQFF. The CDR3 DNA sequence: TGTGCCAGCAGTGTTCTAGCGGACCCCTACAATGAGCAGTTCTTC.

CDR3 nucleotides: TGCGCCAGCAGCCCGATCCAACAAACTAGTAGGTCTCAGCCCCAGCATTTT. Its protein product is CASSPIQQTSRSQPQHF. This chain connects TRBV4-1 to TRBJ1-5; D remains unclear. Germline V gene lookup returns CDR1 MGHRA and CDR2 YSYEKL. This CDR3 is 17 amino acids long. V shed 4 bases and J shed 6 bases, with 22 bases lying between them.

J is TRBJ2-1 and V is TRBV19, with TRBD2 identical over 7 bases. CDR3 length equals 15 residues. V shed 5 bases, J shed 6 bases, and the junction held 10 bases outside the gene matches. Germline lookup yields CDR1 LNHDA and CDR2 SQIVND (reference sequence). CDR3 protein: CASSQTSSLFNEQFF. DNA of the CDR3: TGTGCCAGTAGTCAGACTAGCAGCTTATTCAATGAGCAGTTCTTC.

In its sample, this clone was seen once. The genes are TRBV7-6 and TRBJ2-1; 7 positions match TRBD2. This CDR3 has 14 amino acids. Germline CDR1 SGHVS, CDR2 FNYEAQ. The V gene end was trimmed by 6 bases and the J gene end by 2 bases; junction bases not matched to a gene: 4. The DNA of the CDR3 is TGTGCCAGCAGGGTGGGAGGGACCTACAATGAGCAGTTCTTC. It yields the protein CASRVGGTYNEQFF.

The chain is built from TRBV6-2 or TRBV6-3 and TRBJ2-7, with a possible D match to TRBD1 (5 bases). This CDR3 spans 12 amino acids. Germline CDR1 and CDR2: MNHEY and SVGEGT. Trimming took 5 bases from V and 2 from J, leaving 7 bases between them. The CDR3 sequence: CASSPTAYEQYF. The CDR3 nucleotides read TGTGCCAGCAGTCCGACAGCCTACGAGCAGTACTTC.

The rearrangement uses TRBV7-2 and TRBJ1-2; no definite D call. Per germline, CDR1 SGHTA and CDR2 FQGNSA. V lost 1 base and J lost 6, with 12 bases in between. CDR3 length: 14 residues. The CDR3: CASSLGGWKDGYTF. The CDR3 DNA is TGTGCCAGCAGCTTAGGAGGGTGGAAGGATGGCTACACCTTC.

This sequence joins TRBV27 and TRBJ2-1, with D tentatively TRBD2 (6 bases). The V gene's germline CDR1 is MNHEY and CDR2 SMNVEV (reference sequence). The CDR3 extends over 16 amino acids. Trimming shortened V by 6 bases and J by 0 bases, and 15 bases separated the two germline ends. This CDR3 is CASRPGLTFSYNEQFF. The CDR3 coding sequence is TGTGCCAGCAGACCGGGACTCACCTTCTCCTACAATGAGCAGTTCTTC.

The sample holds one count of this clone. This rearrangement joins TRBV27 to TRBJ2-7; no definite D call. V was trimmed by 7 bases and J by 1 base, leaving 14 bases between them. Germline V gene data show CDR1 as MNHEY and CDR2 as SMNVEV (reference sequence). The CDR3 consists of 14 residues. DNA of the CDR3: TGTGCCAGCACAAACGGCGGTCCGTCCTACGAGCAGTACTTC. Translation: CASTNGGPSYEQYF.

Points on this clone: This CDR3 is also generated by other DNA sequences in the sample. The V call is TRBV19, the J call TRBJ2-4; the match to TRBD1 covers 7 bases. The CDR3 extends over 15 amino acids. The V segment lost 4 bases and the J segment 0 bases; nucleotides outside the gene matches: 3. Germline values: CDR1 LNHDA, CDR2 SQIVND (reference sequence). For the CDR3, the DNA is TGTGCCAGTAGTACAGGGGGTTTAGCCAAAAACATTCAGTACTTC. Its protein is CASSTGGLAKNIQYF.

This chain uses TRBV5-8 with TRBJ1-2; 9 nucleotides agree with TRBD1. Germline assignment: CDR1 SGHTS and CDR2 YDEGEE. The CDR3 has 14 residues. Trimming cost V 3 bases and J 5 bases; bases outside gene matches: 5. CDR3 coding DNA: TGTGCCAGCAGCTACCGGGACAGGGATTATGGCTACACCTTC. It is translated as CASSYRDRDYGYTF.

CDR3 in DNA: TGTGCCAGCAGCCACAGGGGGACGACTGAAGCTTTCTTT. Translated, it gives CASSHRGTTEAFF. The rearrangement links TRBV13 to TRBJ1-1, with 8 bases matching TRBD1. J was trimmed by 5 bases and V by 5 bases; bases with no gene match: 4. CDR1 and CDR2 (germline): PRHDT, FYEKMQ (reference sequence). This CDR3 spans 13 amino acids.

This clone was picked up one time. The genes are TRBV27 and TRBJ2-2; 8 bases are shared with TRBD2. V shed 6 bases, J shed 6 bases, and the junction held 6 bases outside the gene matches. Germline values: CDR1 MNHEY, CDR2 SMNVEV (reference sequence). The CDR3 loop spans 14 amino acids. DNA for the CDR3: TGTGCCAGCAGGTCGGGGGGGTTCGCCGGGGAGCTGTTTTTT. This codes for CASRSGGFAGELFF.

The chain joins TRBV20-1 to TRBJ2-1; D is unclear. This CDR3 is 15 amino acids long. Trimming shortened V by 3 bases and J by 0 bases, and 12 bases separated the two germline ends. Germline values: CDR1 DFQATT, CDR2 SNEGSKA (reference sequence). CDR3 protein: CSASPKVSSYNEQFF. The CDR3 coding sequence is TGCAGTGCTAGTCCAAAAGTTAGCTCCTACAATGAGCAGTTCTTC.

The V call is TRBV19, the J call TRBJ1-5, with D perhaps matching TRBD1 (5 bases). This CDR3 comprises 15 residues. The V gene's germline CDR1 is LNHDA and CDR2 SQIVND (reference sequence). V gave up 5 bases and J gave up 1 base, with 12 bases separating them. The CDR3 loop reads CASSHPRGSNQPQHF. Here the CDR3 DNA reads TGTGCCAGTAGTCACCCGCGGGGGAGCAATCAGCCCCAGCATTTT.

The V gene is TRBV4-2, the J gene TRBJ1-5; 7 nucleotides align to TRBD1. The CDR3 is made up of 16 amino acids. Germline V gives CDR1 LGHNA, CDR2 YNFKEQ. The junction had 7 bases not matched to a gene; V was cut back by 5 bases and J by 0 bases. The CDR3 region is CASSAGQTDSNQPQHF. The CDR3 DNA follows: TGTGCCAGCAGCGCGGGACAGACCGATAGCAATCAGCCCCAGCATTTT.

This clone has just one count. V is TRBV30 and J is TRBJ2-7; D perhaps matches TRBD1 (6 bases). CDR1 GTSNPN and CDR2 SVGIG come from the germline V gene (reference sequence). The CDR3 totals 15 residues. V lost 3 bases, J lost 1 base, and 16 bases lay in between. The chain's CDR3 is CAWSPGRGSSYEQYF. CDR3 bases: TGTGCCTGGAGCCCCGGCAGGGGTAGTTCCTACGAGCAGTACTTC.

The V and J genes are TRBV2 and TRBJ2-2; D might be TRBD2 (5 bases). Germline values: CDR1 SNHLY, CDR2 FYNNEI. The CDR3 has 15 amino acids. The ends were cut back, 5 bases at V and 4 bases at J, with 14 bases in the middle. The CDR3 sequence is CASSYIEGSTGELFF. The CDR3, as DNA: TGTGCCAGCAGTTACATAGAGGGTTCCACCGGGGAGCTGTTTTTT.

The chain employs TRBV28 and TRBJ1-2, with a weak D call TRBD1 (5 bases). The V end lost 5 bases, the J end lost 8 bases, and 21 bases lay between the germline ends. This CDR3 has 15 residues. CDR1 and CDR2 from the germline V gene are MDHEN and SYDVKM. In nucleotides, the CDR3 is TGTGCCAGCAGTCTAACCACTCAGGGTATGGTCGGCTACACCTTC. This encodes CASSLTTQGMVGYTF.

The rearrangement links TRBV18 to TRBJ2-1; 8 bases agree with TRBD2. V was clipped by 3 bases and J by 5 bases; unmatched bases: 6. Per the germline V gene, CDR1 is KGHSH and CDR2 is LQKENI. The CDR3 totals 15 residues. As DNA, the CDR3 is TGTGCCAGCTCACCCACTAGCGGAGGCGACAATGAGCAGTTCTTC. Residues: CASSPTSGGDNEQFF. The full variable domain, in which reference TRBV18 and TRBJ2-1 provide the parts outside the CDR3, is NAGVMQNPRHLVRRRGQEARLRCSPMKGHSHVYWYRQLPEEGLKFMVYLQKENIIDESGMPKERFSAEFPKEGPSILRIQQVVRGDSAAYFCASSPTSGGDNEQFFGPGTRLTVL.

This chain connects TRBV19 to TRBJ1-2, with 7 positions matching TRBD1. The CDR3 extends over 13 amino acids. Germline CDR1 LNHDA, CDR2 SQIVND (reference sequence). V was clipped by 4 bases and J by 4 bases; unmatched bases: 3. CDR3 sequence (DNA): TGTGCCAGTAGTACGACAGGGACCTATGGCTACACCTTC. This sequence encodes CASSTTGTYGYTF.

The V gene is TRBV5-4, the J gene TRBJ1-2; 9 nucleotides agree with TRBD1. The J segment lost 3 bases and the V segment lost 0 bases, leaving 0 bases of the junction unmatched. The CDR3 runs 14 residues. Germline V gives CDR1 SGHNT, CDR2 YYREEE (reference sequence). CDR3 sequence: CASSLGTGDYGYTF. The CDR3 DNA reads TGTGCCAGCAGCTTGGGGACAGGGGACTATGGCTACACCTTC.

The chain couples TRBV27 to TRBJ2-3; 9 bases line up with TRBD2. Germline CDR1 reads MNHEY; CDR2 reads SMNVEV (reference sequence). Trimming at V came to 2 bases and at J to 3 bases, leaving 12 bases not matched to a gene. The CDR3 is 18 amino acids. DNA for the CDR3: TGTGCCAGCAGTTTAAGGTCTCGCGGGAGGGCGGGGACAGATACGCAGTATTTT. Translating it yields CASSLRSRGRAGTDTQYF.

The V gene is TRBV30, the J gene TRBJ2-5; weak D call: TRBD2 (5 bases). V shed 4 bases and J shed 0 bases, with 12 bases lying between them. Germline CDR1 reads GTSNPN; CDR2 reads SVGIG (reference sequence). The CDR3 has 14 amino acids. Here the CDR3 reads CAWTTAGDQETQYF. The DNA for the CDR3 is TGTGCCTGGACTACAGCCGGGGACCAAGAGACCCAGTACTTC. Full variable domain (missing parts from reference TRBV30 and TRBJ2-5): SQTIHQWPATLVQPVGSPLSLECTVEGTSNPNLYWYRQAAGRGLQLLFYSVGIGQISSEVPQNLSASRPQDRQFILSSKKLLLSDSGFYLCAWTTAGDQETQYFGPGTRLLVL.